Below are 6 T cell receptor beta chains sequenced from a single sample in a study of blood T cell repertoires in COVID-19. The assay was immunoSEQ multiplex PCR, and TCRdb's table has in-frame clones only and misses some. The sample consists of some 120,000 clones, around 90% of them appearing once. Sequencing was carried out using peripheral blood. These TCRs come from a man aged 50-59 years with active COVID-19.

The chain employs TRBV7-2 and TRBJ2-1; 11 nucleotides align to TRBD2. The CDR3 loop spans 15 amino acids. The germline gives CDR1 SGHTA, CDR2 FQGNSA. The V segment lost 5 bases and the J segment 7 bases; nucleotides outside the gene matches: 7. CDR3 nucleotide sequence: TGTGCCAGCAGCCGTACTAGCGGGAGTGTGAATGAGCAGTTCTTC. Protein sequence: CASSRTSGSVNEQFF.

This clone was observed a single time. The J gene is TRBJ2-1, the V gene TRBV7-9, with D maybe TRBD2 (6 bases). The CDR3 runs 15 residues. Germline CDR1 and CDR2: SEHNR and FQNEAQ (reference sequence). V was pared by 0 bases and J by 2 bases, with 8 bases between. CDR3 region: CASSLARGAYNEQFF. The CDR3 DNA reads as TGTGCCAGCAGCTTAGCGCGGGGAGCCTACAATGAGCAGTTCTTC.

This rearrangement joins TRBV5-1 to TRBJ1-6, with D uncertain. In germline, CDR1 is SGHRS, CDR2 YFSETQ. The V end lost 4 bases, the J end lost 6 bases, and 14 bases lay between the germline ends. The CDR3 spans 15 residues. DNA of the CDR3: TGCGCCAGCAGCCCAACAGAAAACTTTAATTCACCCCTCCACTTT. Its protein is CASSPTENFNSPLHF.

The chain recombines TRBV2 with TRBJ1-2; the D gene is possibly TRBD1 (5 bases). Per germline, CDR1 SNHLY and CDR2 FYNNEI. The CDR3 contains 14 residues. V shed 1 base and J shed 4 bases, with 10 bases lying between them. The CDR3 coding sequence is TGTGCCAGCAGTGAAGTTTCAGGGATCTATGGCTACACCTTC. The encoded protein is CASSEVSGIYGYTF.

In this sample, this clone turned up a few times. The chain carries TRBV3-1 (or the pseudogene TRBV3-2) and TRBJ2-2, with D perhaps matching TRBD2 (5 bases). Germline V gene lookup returns CDR1 LGHDT and CDR2 YNNKEL (reference sequence). The CDR3 runs 14 residues. V shed 8 bases and J shed 5 bases, with 15 bases lying between them. CDR3 coding DNA: TGTGCCAGCTCCCTCGGGAAAGATACCGGGGAGCTGTTTTTT. Its protein product is CASSLGKDTGELFF.

This rearrangement joins TRBV19 to TRBJ2-5; TRBD2 matches at 8 bases. V was pared by 5 bases and J by 5 bases, with 4 bases of the junction left unmatched. The germline gives CDR1 LNHDA, CDR2 SQIVND (reference sequence). This CDR3 has 13 residues. CDR3 nucleotides: TGTGCCAGTAGTGGAGGCGGGAGGGAGACCCAGTACTTC. This translates into CASSGGGRETQYF.